This TCR beta chain was sequenced in a study of T cell changes during pregnancy in multiple sclerosis. V was shortened by 4 bases and J by 8 bases, with 18 bases between the two germline ends. Looked up from germline, CDR1 is SGHTA and CDR2 is FQGNSA. The CDR3 is 15 amino acids. Sequencing used immunoSEQ multiplex PCR; TCRdb keeps in-frame clones, though not all of them. The table has about 50,000 clones, about 90% seen once. The chain is built from TRBV7-2 and TRBJ2-1; maybe TRBD2 (7 bases). This receptor was taken from a female donor with multiple sclerosis, enrolled in a pregnancy study. The source material was CD8+ T cells from peripheral blood mononuclear cells, sampled after pregnancy. CDR3 amino acids: CASSYQEGGPHEQFF. The CDR3 DNA reads as TGTGCCAGCAGCTACCAGGAGGGGGGGCCCCATGAGCAGTTCTTC.